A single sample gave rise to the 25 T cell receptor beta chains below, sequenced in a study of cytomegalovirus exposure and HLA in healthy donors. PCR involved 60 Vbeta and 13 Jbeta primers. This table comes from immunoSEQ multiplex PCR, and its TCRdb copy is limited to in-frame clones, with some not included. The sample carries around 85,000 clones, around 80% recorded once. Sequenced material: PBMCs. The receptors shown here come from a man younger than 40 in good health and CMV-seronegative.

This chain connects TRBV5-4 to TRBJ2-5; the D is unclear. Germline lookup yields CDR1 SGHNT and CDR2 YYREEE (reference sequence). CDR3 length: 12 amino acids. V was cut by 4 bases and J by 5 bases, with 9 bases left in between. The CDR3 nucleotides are TGTGCCAGCAGCGTCCCACAGGAGACCCAGTACTTC. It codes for CASSVPQETQYF.

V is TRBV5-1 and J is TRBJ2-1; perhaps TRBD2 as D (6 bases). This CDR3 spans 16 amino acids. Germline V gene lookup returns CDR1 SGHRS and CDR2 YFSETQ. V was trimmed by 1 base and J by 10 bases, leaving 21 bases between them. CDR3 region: CASSLSATGVKKEQFF. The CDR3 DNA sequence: TGCGCCAGCAGCTTGAGTGCGACGGGAGTGAAGAAAGAGCAGTTCTTC.

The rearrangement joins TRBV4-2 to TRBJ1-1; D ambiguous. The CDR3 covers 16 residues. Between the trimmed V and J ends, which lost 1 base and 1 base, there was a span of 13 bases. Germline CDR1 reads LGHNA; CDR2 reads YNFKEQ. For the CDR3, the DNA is TGTGCCAGCAGCCAAGTCCCCACACCAGAGAACACTGAAGCTTTCTTT. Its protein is CASSQVPTPENTEAFF.

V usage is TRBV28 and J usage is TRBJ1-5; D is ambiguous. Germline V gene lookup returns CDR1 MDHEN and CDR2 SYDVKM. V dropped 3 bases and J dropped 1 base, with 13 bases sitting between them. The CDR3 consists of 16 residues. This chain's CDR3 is CASSLIIRLSNQPQHF. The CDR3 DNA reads TGTGCCAGCAGTTTGATTATCCGGTTAAGCAATCAGCCCCAGCATTTT.

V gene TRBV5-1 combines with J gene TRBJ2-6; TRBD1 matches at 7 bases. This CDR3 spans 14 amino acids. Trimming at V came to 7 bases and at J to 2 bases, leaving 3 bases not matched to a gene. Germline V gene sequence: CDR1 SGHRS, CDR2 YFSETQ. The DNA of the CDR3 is TGCGCCAGCCTGGACAGGCCTGGGGCCAACGTCCTGACTTTC. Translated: CASLDRPGANVLTF.

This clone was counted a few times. CDR3 coding DNA: TGTGCCAGCAGCTTAGTTGCCCGACAGGGGTTCTCCTTTAAGGATGAAAAACTGTTTTTT. This gives the protein CASSLVARQGFSFKDEKLFF. This rearrangement joins TRBV11-3 to TRBJ1-4; the match to TRBD1 covers 8 bases. Germline V gives CDR1 SGHNT, CDR2 YENEEA. Trimming cost V 1 base and J 6 bases; bases outside gene matches: 19. The CDR3 sequence is 20 residues long.

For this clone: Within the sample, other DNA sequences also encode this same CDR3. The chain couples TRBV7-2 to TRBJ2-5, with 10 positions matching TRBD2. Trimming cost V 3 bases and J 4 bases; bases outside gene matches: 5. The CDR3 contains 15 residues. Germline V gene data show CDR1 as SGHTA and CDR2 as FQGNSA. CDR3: CASSFQRGGGETQYF. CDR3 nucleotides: TGTGCCAGCAGCTTCCAGCGGGGGGGTGGAGAGACCCAGTACTTC.

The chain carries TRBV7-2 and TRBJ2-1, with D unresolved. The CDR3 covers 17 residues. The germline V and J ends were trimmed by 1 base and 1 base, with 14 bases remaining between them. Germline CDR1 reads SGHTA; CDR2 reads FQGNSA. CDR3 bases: TGTGCCAGCAGCTTAGGGGCACCGTGGTCGTCCTACAATGAGCAGTTCTTC. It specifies CASSLGAPWSSYNEQFF.

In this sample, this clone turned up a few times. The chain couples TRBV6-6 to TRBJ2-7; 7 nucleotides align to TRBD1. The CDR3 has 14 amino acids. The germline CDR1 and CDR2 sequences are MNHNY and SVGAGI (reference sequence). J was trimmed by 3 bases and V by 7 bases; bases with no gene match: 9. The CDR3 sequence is CASNIQGRNYEQYF. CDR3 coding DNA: TGTGCCAGCAATATACAGGGGCGCAACTACGAGCAGTACTTC.

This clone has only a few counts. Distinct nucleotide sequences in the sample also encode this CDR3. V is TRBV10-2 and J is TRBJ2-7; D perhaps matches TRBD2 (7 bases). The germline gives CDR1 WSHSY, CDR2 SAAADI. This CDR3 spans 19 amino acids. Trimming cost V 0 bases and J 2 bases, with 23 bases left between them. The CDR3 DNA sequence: TGCGCCAGCAGTGAGTCGAGGGGGGGGCAGCTTACGGATACCTACGAGCAGTACTTC. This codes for CASSESRGGQLTDTYEQYF.

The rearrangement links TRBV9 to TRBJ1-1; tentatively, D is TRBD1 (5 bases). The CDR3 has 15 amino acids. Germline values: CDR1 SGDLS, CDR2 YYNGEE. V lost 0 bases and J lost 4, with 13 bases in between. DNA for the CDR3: TGTGCCAGCAGCGTAGATTGGCAGGGTGGCACTGAAGCTTTCTTT. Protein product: CASSVDWQGGTEAFF. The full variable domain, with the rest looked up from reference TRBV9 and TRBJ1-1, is DSGVTQTPKHLITATGQRVTLRCSPRSGDLSVYWYQQSLDQGLQFLIQYYNGEERAKGNILERFSAQQFPDLHSELNLSSLELGDSALYFCASSVDWQGGTEAFFGQGTRLTVV.

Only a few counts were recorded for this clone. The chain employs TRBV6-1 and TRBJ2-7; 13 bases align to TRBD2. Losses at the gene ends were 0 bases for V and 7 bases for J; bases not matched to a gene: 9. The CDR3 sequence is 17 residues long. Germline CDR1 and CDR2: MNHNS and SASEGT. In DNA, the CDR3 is TGTGCCAGCAGTGAAGCGAGACTAGCGGGGGGCTCACGGGAGCAGTACTTC. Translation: CASSEARLAGGSREQYF.

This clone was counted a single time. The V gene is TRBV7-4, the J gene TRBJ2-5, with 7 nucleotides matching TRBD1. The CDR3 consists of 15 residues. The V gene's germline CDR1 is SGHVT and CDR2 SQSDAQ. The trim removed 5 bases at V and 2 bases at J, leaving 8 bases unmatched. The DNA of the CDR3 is TGTGCCAGCAGCGCCGAGGGACAGCAGCAAGAGACCCAGTACTTC. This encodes CASSAEGQQQETQYF. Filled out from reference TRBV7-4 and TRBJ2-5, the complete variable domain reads GAGVSQSPRYKVAKRGRDVALRCDSISGHVTLYWYRQTLGQGSEVLTYSQSDAQRDKSGRPSGRFSAERPERSVSTLKIQRTEQGDSAVYLCASSAEGQQQETQYFGPGTRLLVL.

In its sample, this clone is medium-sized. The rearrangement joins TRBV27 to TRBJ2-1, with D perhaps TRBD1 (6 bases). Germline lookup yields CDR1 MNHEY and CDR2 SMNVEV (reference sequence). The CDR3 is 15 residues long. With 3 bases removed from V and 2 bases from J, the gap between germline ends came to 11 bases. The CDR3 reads CASSFGQGTYNEQFF. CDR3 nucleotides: TGTGCCAGCAGTTTCGGGCAGGGGACCTACAATGAGCAGTTCTTC.

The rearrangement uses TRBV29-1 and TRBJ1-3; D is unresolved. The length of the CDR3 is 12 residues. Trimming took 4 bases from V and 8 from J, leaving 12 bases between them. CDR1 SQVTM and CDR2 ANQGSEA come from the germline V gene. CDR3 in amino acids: CSVAGGADTIYF. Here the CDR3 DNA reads TGCAGCGTTGCTGGCGGCGCGGACACCATATATTTT.

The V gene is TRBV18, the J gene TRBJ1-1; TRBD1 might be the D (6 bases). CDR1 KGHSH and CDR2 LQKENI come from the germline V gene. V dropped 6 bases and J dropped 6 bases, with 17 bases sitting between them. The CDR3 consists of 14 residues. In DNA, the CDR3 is TGTGCCAGCTCCCCGGACAGATCAAAACCTGAAGCTTTCTTT. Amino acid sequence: CASSPDRSKPEAFF.

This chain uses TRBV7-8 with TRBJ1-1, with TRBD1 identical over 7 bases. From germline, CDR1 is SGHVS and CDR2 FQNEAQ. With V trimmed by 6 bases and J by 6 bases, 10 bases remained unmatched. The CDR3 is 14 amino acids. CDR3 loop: CASRVDRAVSEAFF. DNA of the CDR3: TGTGCCAGCAGAGTTGACAGGGCTGTCTCTGAAGCTTTCTTT.

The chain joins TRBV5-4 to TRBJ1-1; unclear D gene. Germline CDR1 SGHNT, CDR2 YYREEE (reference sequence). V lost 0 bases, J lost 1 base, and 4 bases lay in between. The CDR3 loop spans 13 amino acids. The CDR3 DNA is TGTGCCAGCAGCTTGGAGAGGAACACTGAAGCTTTCTTT. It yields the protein CASSLERNTEAFF.

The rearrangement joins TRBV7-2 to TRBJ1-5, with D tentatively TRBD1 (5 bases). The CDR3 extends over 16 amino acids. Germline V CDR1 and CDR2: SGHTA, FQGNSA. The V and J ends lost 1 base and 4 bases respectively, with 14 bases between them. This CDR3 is CASSLEWQGWNQPQHF. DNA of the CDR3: TGTGCCAGCAGCTTAGAGTGGCAGGGCTGGAATCAGCCCCAGCATTTT.

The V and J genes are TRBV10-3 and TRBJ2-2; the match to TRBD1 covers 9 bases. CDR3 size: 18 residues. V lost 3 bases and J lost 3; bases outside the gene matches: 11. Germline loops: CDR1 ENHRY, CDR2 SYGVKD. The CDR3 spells CAISDLPRDRVDTGELFF. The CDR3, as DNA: TGTGCCATCAGTGATTTACCCCGGGACAGGGTTGACACCGGGGAGCTGTTTTTT.

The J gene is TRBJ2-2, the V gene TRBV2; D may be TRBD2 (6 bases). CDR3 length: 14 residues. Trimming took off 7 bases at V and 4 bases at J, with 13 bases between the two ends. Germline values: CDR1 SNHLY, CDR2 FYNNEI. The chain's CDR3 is CASNIPGSTGELFF. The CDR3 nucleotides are TGTGCCAGCAACATCCCCGGGAGCACCGGGGAGCTGTTTTTT.

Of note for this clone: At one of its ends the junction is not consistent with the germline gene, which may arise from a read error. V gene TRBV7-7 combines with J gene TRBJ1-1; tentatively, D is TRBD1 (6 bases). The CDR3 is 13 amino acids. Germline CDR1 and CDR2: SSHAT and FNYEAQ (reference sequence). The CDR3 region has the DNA TGTACCAGCAGCCTTAGTAGGGGGTCTGAAGCTTTCTTT. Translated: CTSSLSRGSEAFF.

The CDR3 DNA follows: TGTGCCAGCAGCCGGGATCGGACAGCACAAGAGACCCAGTACTTC. Residues: CASSRDRTAQETQYF. The chain couples TRBV7-9 to TRBJ2-5, with TRBD1 as a possible D gene (6 bases). V was trimmed by 5 bases and J by 2 bases, leaving 15 bases between them. The CDR3 length is 15 residues. Germline loops: CDR1 SEHNR, CDR2 FQNEAQ (reference sequence). Full variable domain (missing parts from reference TRBV7-9 and TRBJ2-5): DTGVSQNPRHKITKRGQNVTFRCDPISEHNRLYWYRQTLGQGPEFLTYFQNEAQLEKSRLLSDRFSAERPKGSFSTLEIQRTEQGDSAMYLCASSRDRTAQETQYFGPGTRLLVL.

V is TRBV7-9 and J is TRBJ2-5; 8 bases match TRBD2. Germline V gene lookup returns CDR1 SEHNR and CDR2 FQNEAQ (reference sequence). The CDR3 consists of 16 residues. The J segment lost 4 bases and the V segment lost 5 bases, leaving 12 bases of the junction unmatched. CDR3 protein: CASSPLSGGLGETQYF. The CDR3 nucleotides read TGTGCCAGCAGCCCGCTATCGGGAGGGTTGGGAGAGACCCAGTACTTC.

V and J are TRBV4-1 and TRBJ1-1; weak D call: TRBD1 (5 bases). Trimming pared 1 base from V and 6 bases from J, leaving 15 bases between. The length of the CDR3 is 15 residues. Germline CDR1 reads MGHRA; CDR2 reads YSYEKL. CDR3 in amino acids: CASSQGGGSGAEAFF. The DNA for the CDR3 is TGCGCCAGCAGCCAAGGTGGTGGATCGGGGGCTGAAGCTTTCTTT.